This T cell receptor (beta chain) was identified in a study of OX40 agonist ivuxolimab in advanced cancers. Study as a whole: Hepatocellular carcinoma, melanoma, renal cell or head and neck cancer was diagnosed in the dose-escalation patients.

The method was immunoSEQ multiplex PCR; TCRdb's version includes in-frame clones alone and lacks a portion of them. Among about 55,000 clones listed, about 82% were seen once. This clone was observed a single time. The source is an adult with an advanced solid tumor such as melanoma, head and neck, liver or kidney cancer. The specimen was CD4+ or CD8+ T cells sorted from blood, collected in a trial of the OX40 agonist ivuxolimab.

The CDR3 DNA reads TGTGCCAGCAGTTTCCAGCCTTCCTCTGGAAACACCATATATTTT. This gives the protein CASSFQPSSGNTIYF. This chain uses TRBV28 with TRBJ1-3; D is unclear. Trimming shortened V by 3 bases and J by 0 bases, and 9 bases separated the two germline ends. Germline CDR1 and CDR2: MDHEN and SYDVKM. The CDR3 consists of 15 residues.